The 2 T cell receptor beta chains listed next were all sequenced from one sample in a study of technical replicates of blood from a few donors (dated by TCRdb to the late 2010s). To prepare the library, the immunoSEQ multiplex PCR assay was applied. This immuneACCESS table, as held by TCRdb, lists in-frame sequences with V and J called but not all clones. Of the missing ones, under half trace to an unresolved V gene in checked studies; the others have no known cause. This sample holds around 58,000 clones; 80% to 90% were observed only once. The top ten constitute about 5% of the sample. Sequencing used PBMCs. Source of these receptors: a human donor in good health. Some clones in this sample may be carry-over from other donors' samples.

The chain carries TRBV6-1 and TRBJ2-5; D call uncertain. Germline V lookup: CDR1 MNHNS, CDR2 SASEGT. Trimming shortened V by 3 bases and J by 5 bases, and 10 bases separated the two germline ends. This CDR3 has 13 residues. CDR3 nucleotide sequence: TGTGCCAGCAGTGAGCGCCTGCGGGAGACCCAGTACTTC. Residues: CASSERLRETQYF.

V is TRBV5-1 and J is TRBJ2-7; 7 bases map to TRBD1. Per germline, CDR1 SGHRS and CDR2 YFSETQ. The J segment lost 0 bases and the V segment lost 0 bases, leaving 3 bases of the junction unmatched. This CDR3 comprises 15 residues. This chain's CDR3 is CASSLGQGDSYEQYF. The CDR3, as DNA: TGCGCCAGCAGCTTGGGGCAGGGGGACTCCTACGAGCAGTACTTC.